This TCR beta chain was recorded in a study of cytomegalovirus exposure and HLA in healthy donors. Study-level findings and limits: Sequencing likely generated an artifact that appeared as a cluster of highly shared sequence variants. TCR beta V segments were, for the most part, productive about 87% or about 30% of the time in an earlier analysis. Listed as cytomegalovirus-associated were 150 or so TCR beta chains.

The study ran its PCR with 60 Vbeta and 13 Jbeta primers. Generated by immunoSEQ multiplex PCR, the TCRdb table keeps only in-frame clones and is missing some. The sample contains roughly 120,000 clones, approximately 83% of which appear only once. In regard to this clone: As yet, its antigen is unknown.

The TCR originated in a woman between 18 and 29 years old in good health and CMV-seronegative. Material: PBMCs.

The CDR3 sequence: CASRLKPPGLAGLYEQYF. Written as DNA, the CDR3 is TGTGCCAGCAGGCTAAAGCCGCCGGGACTAGCGGGACTCTACGAGCAGTACTTC. The V and J genes are TRBV27 and TRBJ2-7; 13 bases agree with TRBD2. The CDR3 spans 18 residues. Germline V gene sequence: CDR1 MNHEY, CDR2 SMNVEV (reference sequence). V was pared by 6 bases and J by 3 bases, with 14 bases of the junction left unmatched.